One and the same sample provided the 28 T cell receptor beta chains below, sequenced in a study of T-cell memory formation after mild COVID-19. TCRdb called the 5' RACE reads again in MiXCR, with one record for every CDR3 protein. The data show 470,000 or so distinct CDR3 sequences, with 15% to 20% seen just once and roughly an eighth held by the top ten. Sample: PBMCs or a T cell subset sorted from them (not recorded which). Every receptor here comes from an adult woman who had mild COVID-19 (a few samples of this study predate the infection). Cell type and time point are not known.

The chain carries TRBV2 and TRBJ2-2; D is unclear. V lost 4 bases, J lost 4 bases, and 16 bases lay in between. Germline V gene lookup returns CDR1 SNHLY and CDR2 FYNNEI. This CDR3 is built from 16 residues. The CDR3 loop reads CASSVDNRRPTGELFF. CDR3 coding DNA: TGTGCCAGCAGTGTGGATAATAGACGGCCCACCGGGGAGCTGTTTTTT.

Note on this clonotype: Its ends do not fully match the called genes, so a read error is possible. The V call is TRBV5-1, the J call TRBJ2-1; D is uncertain. CDR3 length: 12 amino acids. Germline V gene sequence: CDR1 SGHRS, CDR2 YFSETQ. This CDR3 reads CASSLTSNEHFF. The CDR3 bases are TGCGCCAGCAGCCTAACGAGCAATGAGCATTTCTTC.

This clonotype came up many times. The chain carries TRBV7-2 and TRBJ2-7, with 8 bases aligning to TRBD1. Germline lookup yields CDR1 SGHTA and CDR2 FQGNSA. CDR3 length equals 14 residues. V lost 0 bases to trimming and J lost 4 bases; unmatched junction nucleotides: 2. CDR3 in amino acids: CASSLATGDYEQYF. The CDR3 region has the DNA TGTGCCAGCAGCTTAGCGACAGGGGATTACGAGCAGTACTTC.

V gene TRBV10-3 combines with J gene TRBJ2-3, with D perhaps assigned TRBD1 or TRBD2 (5 bases each). V lost 3 bases and J lost 8, with 15 bases in between. This CDR3 contains 14 residues. The germline CDR1 and CDR2 sequences are ENHRY and SYGVKD. The CDR3: CAISDGASGGTQYF. The CDR3, as DNA: TGTGCCATCAGTGACGGGGCTAGTGGGGGTACGCAGTATTTT.

V is TRBV18 and J is TRBJ1-1, with a possible D match to TRBD1 (6 bases). The CDR3 runs to 16 residues. The germline V gene has CDR1 KGHSH and CDR2 LQKENI. V shed 6 bases and J shed 4 bases, with 21 bases lying between them. CDR3 residues: CASSHDQGFGRTEAFF. The CDR3 bases are TGTGCCAGCTCGCATGACCAGGGGTTTGGTCGCACTGAAGCTTTCTTT.

The sample holds a few counts of this clonotype. In nucleotides, the CDR3 is TGTGCCAGCAGCTTAGCACAGGGTATCGGACAGCCCCAGCATTTT. Translation: CASSLAQGIGQPQHF. This chain uses TRBV7-9 with TRBJ1-5; D may be TRBD1 (6 bases). The V end was cut by 0 bases, the J end by 7 bases, with 13 bases between. This CDR3 has 15 amino acids. Germline V gene sequence: CDR1 SEHNR, CDR2 FQNEAQ (reference sequence).

This sequence joins TRBV5-1 and TRBJ2-3; 11 nucleotides align to TRBD2. Germline CDR1 and CDR2: SGHRS and YFSETQ. V was clipped by 5 bases and J by 2 bases; unmatched bases: 4. CDR3 length: 15 residues. The CDR3 nucleotides read TGCGCCAGCAGAAAACTAGCGGGAGACACAGATACGCAGTATTTT. Its translation: CASRKLAGDTDTQYF.

The chain is built from TRBV27 and TRBJ2-1; no definite D call. Germline CDR1 reads MNHEY; CDR2 reads SMNVEV (reference sequence). V was cut by 3 bases and J by 0 bases, with 9 bases left in between. This CDR3 comprises 15 residues. CDR3 DNA: TGTGCCAGCAGTTTCACCGCCGTCTCCTACAATGAGCAGTTCTTC. Translating gives CASSFTAVSYNEQFF.

The sample holds a few counts of this clonotype. V gene TRBV7-2 combines with J gene TRBJ2-2, with unresolved D. Trimming cost V 3 bases and J 7 bases, with 9 bases left between them. The germline gives CDR1 SGHTA, CDR2 FQGNSA. This CDR3 is built from 13 residues. The CDR3 region is CASSFRTGGELFF. CDR3 sequence (DNA): TGTGCCAGCAGCTTTAGGACGGGCGGGGAGCTGTTTTTT.

The V gene is TRBV3-1, the J gene TRBJ2-3; D call uncertain. Trimming removed 3 bases from V and 4 bases from J, with 5 bases in between. The length of the CDR3 is 12 residues. Germline V gene lookup returns CDR1 LGHDT and CDR2 YNNKEL (reference sequence). CDR3 in amino acids: CASSQPSDTQYF. The CDR3 DNA reads TGTGCCAGCAGCCAGCCTTCAGATACGCAGTATTTT.

The chain has TRBV5-1 and TRBJ2-7, with D tentatively TRBD1 or TRBD2 (5 bases each). Germline V lookup: CDR1 SGHRS, CDR2 YFSETQ. This CDR3 has 14 amino acids. V was shortened by 2 bases and J by 0 bases, with 9 bases between the two germline ends. The CDR3 coding sequence is TGCGCCAGCAGCTTCCAGGGAGCCTCCTACGAGCAGTACTTC. It encodes CASSFQGASYEQYF.

This clonotype has a handful of counts. The chain is built from TRBV12-3 or TRBV12-4 and TRBJ2-7; D might be TRBD2 (5 bases). This CDR3 is 13 amino acids long. V gave up 5 bases and J gave up 6 bases, with 14 bases separating them. The CDR3 loop is CASSDADWGEQYF. CDR3 bases: TGTGCCAGCAGTGACGCGGACTGGGGCGAGCAGTACTTC.

The chain is built from TRBV7-9 and TRBJ1-5, with no clear D. The CDR3 extends over 13 amino acids. CDR1 and CDR2 from the germline V gene are SEHNR and FQNEAQ (reference sequence). The V and J ends lost 5 bases and 6 bases respectively, with 11 bases between them. The CDR3 DNA follows: TGTGCCAGCAGCCTTAGCGAGGGTCAGCCCCAGCATTTT. This codes for CASSLSEGQPQHF.

The table lists this clonotype with a few counts. The V gene is TRBV7-8, the J gene TRBJ2-7; the match to TRBD1 covers 9 bases. The CDR3 sequence is 16 residues long. V dropped 5 bases and J dropped 7; count of bases not matched to a gene: 15. Germline V gives CDR1 SGHVS, CDR2 FQNEAQ. In DNA, the CDR3 is TGTGCCAGCAGCCAGAACCGGGACAGGGTTTTTCGGGAGCAGTACTTC. This sequence encodes CASSQNRDRVFREQYF.

This clonotype has just a few counts. The CDR3 is CASRRGLGEVTEAFF. The DNA of the CDR3 is TGTGCCAGCCGCAGGGGGCTAGGTGAGGTGACTGAAGCTTTCTTT. This chain connects TRBV2 to TRBJ1-1; 8 bases match TRBD1. The CDR3 runs 15 residues. Germline CDR1 reads SNHLY; CDR2 reads FYNNEI. The ends lost 8 bases at V and 5 bases at J; junction bases unmatched: 13.

The CDR3 nucleotides read TGTGCCAGCAGTTACCTAGCGGGGACCACCGGGGAGCTGTTTTTT. Its translation is CASSYLAGTTGELFF. The rearrangement uses TRBV6-2 or TRBV6-3 and TRBJ2-2, with 9 bases identical to TRBD2. Per the germline V gene, CDR1 is MNHEY and CDR2 is SVGEGT. V lost 2 bases to trimming and J lost 4 bases; unmatched junction nucleotides: 2. CDR3 size: 15 residues.

This clonotype was seen a handful of times. The chain couples TRBV12-3 or TRBV12-4 to TRBJ2-1; 9 bases agree with TRBD2. V shed 3 bases, J shed 7 bases, and the junction held 13 bases outside the gene matches. The CDR3 contains 17 residues. CDR3 amino acids: CASSFEGGAGGPNEQFF. Here the CDR3 DNA reads TGTGCCAGCAGTTTTGAAGGGGGTGCGGGAGGGCCGAATGAGCAGTTCTTC.

Only a few counts were recorded for this clonotype. The chain couples TRBV7-2 to TRBJ2-1, with D perhaps matching TRBD1 or TRBD2 (5 bases each). The CDR3 totals 13 residues. The V gene lost 3 bases and the J gene lost 5 bases, with 8 bases spanning the gap. Germline V lookup: CDR1 SGHTA, CDR2 FQGNSA. The CDR3 protein is CASSLLGDNEQFF. The CDR3 DNA reads TGTGCCAGCAGCTTGCTGGGGGACAATGAGCAGTTCTTC.

The chain is built from TRBV4-1 and TRBJ2-1; the D is unclear. The CDR3 has 13 residues. From germline, CDR1 is MGHRA and CDR2 YSYEKL. Trimming stripped 3 bases from V and 7 bases from J, with 10 bases between. The CDR3 sequence is CASSQSSRNEQFF. The DNA of the CDR3 is TGCGCCAGCAGCCAGTCAAGTAGGAATGAGCAGTTCTTC.

This clonotype was observed a handful of times. The chain has TRBV7-8 and TRBJ2-7, with 10 bases fitting TRBD2. V lost 2 bases and J lost 2; bases outside the gene matches: 6. The CDR3 runs to 16 residues. Germline V gives CDR1 SGHVS, CDR2 FQNEAQ. The chain's CDR3 is CASSLPLAGVTYEQYF. The CDR3 DNA is TGTGCCAGCAGCTTACCCCTAGCGGGAGTGACCTACGAGCAGTACTTC.

The CDR3 region is CASAPGLAASTDTQYF. CDR3 DNA: TGCGCCAGCGCACCGGGACTAGCGGCTAGCACAGATACGCAGTATTTT. The rearrangement uses TRBV5-1 and TRBJ2-3, with TRBD2 matching 11 bases. The CDR3 covers 16 residues. J was trimmed by 0 bases and V by 7 bases; bases with no gene match: 7. Germline loops: CDR1 SGHRS, CDR2 YFSETQ.

The chain has TRBV19 and TRBJ2-3, with 8 bases aligning to TRBD2. Per the germline V gene, CDR1 is LNHDA and CDR2 is SQIVND (reference sequence). CDR3 length equals 14 residues. The V gene end was trimmed by 5 bases and the J gene end by 3 bases; junction bases not matched to a gene: 4. The CDR3 is CASSPSGLTDTQYF. The CDR3 nucleotides are TGTGCCAGTAGTCCTAGCGGGTTGACAGATACGCAGTATTTT. The full variable domain, with the rest looked up from reference TRBV19 and TRBJ2-3, is DGGITQSPKYLFRKEGQNVTLSCEQNLNHDAMYWYRQDPGQGLRLIYYSQIVNDFQKGDIAEGYSVSREKKESFPLTVTSAQKNPTAFYLCASSPSGLTDTQYFGPGTRLTVL.

This clonotype came up a few times. The V call is TRBV9, the J call TRBJ2-3; 12 bases are shared with TRBD2. The CDR3 spans 18 residues. Germline V gives CDR1 SGDLS, CDR2 YYNGEE. With V trimmed by 4 bases and J by 0 bases, 9 bases remained unmatched. CDR3 DNA: TGTGCCAGCAGCTTGACTAGCGGGGGCTACCTTAGCACAGATACGCAGTATTTT. Protein product: CASSLTSGGYLSTDTQYF.

V usage is TRBV7-9 and J usage is TRBJ1-2, with a tentative D call TRBD1 (6 bases). V was trimmed by 2 bases and J by 7 bases, leaving 17 bases between them. The CDR3 loop spans 15 amino acids. Germline lookup yields CDR1 SEHNR and CDR2 FQNEAQ (reference sequence). CDR3 residues: CASSLQVQGSGGYTF. DNA for the CDR3: TGTGCCAGCAGCTTACAAGTTCAGGGGAGCGGTGGCTACACCTTC.

The chain carries TRBV5-5 and TRBJ1-1; TRBD1 is a possible D gene (5 bases). V gave up 0 bases and J gave up 8 bases, with 11 bases separating them. The germline V gene encodes CDR1 SGHKS and CDR2 YYEKEE (reference sequence). The CDR3 loop spans 13 amino acids. CDR3 sequence: CASSLAEGKEAFF. The CDR3, as DNA: TGTGCCAGCAGCTTGGCCGAGGGGAAGGAAGCTTTCTTT.

There are a few counts of this clonotype. The chain couples TRBV7-2 to TRBJ1-5; 11 bases align to TRBD1. Per germline, CDR1 SGHTA and CDR2 FQGNSA. CDR3 length equals 16 residues. V dropped 2 bases and J dropped 6; count of bases not matched to a gene: 6. DNA for the CDR3: TGTGCCAGCAGCTTATGGGGACAGGGGGGAGGTCAGCCCCAGCATTTT. Translated, it gives CASSLWGQGGGQPQHF.

This clonotype was seen a few times. This chain connects TRBV14 to TRBJ2-6, with D uncertain. Trimming left V 4 bases short and J 5 bases short, with 15 bases between. This CDR3 has 16 residues. Germline CDR1 and CDR2: SGHDN and FVKESK. The CDR3 protein is CASSPELLGRANVLTF. CDR3 nucleotides: TGTGCCAGCAGCCCGGAACTCCTAGGCAGGGCCAACGTCCTGACTTTC.

This clonotype was seen a handful of times. This chain joins TRBV4-1 and TRBJ2-7; the D gene is possibly TRBD2 (5 bases). Trimming took 0 bases from V and 2 from J, leaving 14 bases between them. The CDR3 has 16 residues. Germline V gene lookup returns CDR1 MGHRA and CDR2 YSYEKL. This CDR3 is CASSQERGGPPYEQYF. For the CDR3, the DNA is TGCGCCAGCAGCCAAGAGAGAGGAGGTCCTCCCTACGAGCAGTACTTC.